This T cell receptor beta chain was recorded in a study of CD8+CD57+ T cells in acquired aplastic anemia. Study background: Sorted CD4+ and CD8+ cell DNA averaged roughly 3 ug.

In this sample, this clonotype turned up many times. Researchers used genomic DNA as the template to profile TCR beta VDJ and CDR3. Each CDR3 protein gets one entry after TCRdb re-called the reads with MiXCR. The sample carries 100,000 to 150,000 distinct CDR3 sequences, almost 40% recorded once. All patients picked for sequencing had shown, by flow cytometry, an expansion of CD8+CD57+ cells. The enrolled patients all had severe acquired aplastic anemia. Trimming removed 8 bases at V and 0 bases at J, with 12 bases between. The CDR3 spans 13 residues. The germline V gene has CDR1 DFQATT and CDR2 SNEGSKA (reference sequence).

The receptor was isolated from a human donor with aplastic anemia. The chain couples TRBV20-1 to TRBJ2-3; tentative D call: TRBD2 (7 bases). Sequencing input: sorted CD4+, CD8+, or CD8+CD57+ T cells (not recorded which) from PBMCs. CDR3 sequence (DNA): TGCAGTTGCCGGGGGGCGAGCACAGATACGCAGTATTTT. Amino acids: CSCRGASTDTQYF.